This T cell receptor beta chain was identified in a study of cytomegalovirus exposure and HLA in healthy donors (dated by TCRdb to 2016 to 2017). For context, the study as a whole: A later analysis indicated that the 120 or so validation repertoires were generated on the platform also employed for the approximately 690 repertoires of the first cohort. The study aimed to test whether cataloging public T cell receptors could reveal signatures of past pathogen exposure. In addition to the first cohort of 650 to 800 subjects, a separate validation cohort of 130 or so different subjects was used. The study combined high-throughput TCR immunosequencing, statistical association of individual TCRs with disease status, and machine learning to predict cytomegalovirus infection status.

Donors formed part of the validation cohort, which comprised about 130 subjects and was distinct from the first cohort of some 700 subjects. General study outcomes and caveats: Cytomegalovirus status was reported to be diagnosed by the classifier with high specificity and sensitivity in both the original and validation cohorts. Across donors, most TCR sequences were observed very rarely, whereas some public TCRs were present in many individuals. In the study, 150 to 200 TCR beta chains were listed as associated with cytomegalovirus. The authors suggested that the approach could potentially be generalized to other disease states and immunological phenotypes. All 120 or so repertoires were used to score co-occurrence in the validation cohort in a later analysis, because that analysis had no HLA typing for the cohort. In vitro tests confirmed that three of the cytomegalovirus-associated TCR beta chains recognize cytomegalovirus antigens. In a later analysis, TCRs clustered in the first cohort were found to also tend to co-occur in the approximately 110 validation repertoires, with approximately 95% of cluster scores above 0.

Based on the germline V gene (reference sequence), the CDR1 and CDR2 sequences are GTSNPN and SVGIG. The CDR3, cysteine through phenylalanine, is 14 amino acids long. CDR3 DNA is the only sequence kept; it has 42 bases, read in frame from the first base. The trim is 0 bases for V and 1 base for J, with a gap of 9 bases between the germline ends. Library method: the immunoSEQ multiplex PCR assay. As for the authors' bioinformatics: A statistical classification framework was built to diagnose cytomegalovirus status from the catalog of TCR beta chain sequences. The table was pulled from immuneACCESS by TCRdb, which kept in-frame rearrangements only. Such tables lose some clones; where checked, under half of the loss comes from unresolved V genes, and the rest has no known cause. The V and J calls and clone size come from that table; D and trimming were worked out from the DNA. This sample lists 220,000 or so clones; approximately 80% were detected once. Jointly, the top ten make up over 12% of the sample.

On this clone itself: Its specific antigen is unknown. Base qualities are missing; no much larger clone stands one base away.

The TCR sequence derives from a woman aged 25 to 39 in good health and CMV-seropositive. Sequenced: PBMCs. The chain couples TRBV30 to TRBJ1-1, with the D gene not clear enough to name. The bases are TGTGCCTGGAGTGTACACACGGAGAACACTGAAGCTTTCTTT. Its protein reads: CAWSVHTENTEAFF.